This TCR beta chain was identified during a study of T cells after yellow fever vaccination. UMIs were added to TCR cDNA along with a universal primer site when it was made by 5'RACE template switching. Via MiXCR, TCRdb re-called the 5' RACE reads, giving one row per CDR3 protein. The sample has a few hundred thousand distinct CDR3 sequences, roughly a sixth seen once. As to this clonotype: Its antigen is unknown.

The germline CDR1 and CDR2 sequences are DFQATT and SNEGSKA (reference sequence). Trimming cost V 1 base and J 1 base; bases outside gene matches: 9. The CDR3 is made up of 17 amino acids. Findings and caveats of the study: Weaker, the secondary response had a peak occurring faster, on day 5 versus 15. The booster response re-showed most primary clones: more than 95% CD4, around 90% CD8.

The TCR was taken from a man aged 18 to 30 who received the YFV17D yellow fever vaccine. The sequenced sample was PBMCs, obtained before the yellow fever booster vaccination. The chain uses TRBV20-1 and TRBJ2-3, with 9 bases identical to TRBD2. CDR3 sequence: CSARGRAGGPRTDTQYF. The CDR3 DNA follows: TGCAGTGCTAGAGGAAGGGCGGGGGGGCCGCGCACAGATACGCAGTATTTT.